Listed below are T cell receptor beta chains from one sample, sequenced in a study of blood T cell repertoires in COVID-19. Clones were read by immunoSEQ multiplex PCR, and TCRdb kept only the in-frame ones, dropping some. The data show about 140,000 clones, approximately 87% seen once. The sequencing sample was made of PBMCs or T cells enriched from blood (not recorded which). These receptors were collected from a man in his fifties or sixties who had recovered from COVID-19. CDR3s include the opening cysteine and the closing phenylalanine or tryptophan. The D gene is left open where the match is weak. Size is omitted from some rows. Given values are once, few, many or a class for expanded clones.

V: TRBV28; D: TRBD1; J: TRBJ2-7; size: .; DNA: TGTGCCAGCAGTCCAGACAGGGCATACGAGCAGTACTTC; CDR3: CASSPDRAYEQYF
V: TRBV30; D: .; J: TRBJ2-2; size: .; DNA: TGTGCCTCGCACAGCGGCACCGGGGAGCTGTTTTTT; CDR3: CASHSGTGELFF
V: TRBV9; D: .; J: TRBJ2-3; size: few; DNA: TGTGCCAGCAGCGTAATCCCGACAGACACAGATACGCAGTATTTT; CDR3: CASSVIPTDTDTQYF
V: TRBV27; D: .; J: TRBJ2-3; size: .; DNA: TGTACCGTGGGAGGTGGTACAGATACGCAGTATTTT; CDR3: CTVGGGTDTQYF
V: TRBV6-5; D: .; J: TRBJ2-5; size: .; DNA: TGTGCCAGCAGTACAGGGGAGACCCAGTACTTC; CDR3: CASSTGETQYF
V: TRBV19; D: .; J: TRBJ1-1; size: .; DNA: TGTGCCAGTAGGTTAAATGGGGGGAAGACTGAAGCTTTCTTT; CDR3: CASRLNGGKTEAFF
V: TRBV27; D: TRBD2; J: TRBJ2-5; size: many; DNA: TGTGCCAGCAGTCCTCTAGCGGGGCCCGGGGAGACCCAGTACTTC; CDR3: CASSPLAGPGETQYF
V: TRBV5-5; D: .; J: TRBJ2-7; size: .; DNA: TGTGCCAGCAGCGCGCCCACCTACGAGCAGTACTTC; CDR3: CASSAPTYEQYF
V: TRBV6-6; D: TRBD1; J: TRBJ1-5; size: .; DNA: TGTGCCAGCAACAGGGGGCTAGCTCAGCCCCAGCATTTT; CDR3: CASNRGLAQPQHF
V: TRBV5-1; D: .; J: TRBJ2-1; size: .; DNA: TGCGCCAGCAGCTTGGTGCGTCCTGCCTATGAGCAGTTCTTC; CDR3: CASSLVRPAYEQFF
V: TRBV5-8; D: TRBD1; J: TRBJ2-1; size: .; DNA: TGTGCCAGCAGCTTGACAGGGGGCGATGAGCAGTTCTTC; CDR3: CASSLTGGDEQFF
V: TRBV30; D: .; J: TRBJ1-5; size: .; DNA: TGTGCCTGGAGTGCGGGGGAGAATCAGCCCCAGCATTTT; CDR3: CAWSAGENQPQHF